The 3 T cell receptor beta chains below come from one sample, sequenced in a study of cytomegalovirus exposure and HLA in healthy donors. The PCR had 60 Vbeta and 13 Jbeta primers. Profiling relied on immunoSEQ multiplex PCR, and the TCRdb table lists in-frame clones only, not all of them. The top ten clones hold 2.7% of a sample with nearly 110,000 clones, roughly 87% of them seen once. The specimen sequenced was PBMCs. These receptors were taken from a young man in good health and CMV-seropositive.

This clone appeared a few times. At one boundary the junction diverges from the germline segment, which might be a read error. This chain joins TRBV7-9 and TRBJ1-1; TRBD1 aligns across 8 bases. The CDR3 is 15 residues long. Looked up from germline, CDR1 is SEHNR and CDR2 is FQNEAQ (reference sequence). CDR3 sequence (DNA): TGTTCCAGCAGCCGTTGGACAGGGTGGAACACTGAAGCTTTCTTT. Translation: CSSSRWTGWNTEAFF. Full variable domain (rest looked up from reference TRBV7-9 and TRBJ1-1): DTGVSQNPRHKITKRGQNVTFRCDPISEHNRLYWYRQTLGQGPEFLTYFQNEAQLEKSRLLSDRFSAERPKGSFSTLEIQRTEQGDSAMYLCSSSRWTGWNTEAFFGQGTRLTVV.

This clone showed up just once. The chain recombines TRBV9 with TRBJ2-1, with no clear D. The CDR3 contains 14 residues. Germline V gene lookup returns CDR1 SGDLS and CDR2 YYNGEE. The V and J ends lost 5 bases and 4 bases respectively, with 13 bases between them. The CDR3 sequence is CASRSFEEYNEQFF. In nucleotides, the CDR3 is TGTGCCAGCAGAAGTTTTGAGGAATACAATGAGCAGTTCTTC.

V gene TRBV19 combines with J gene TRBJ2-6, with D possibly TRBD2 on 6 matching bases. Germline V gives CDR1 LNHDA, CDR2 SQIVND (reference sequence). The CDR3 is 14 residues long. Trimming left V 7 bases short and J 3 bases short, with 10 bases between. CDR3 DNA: TGTGCCAGTAATGAGGAGGGTGGGGCCAACGTCCTGACTTTC. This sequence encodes CASNEEGGANVLTF.